This T cell receptor (beta chain) was identified in a study of PD-1 blockade in classical Hodgkin lymphoma. At the level of the study: Patients were treated with nivolumab at 3 mg/kg, and this was given intravenously every 2 weeks. Overall study results and limits: A reduction in baseline TCR diversity was reportedly seen in newly diagnosed patients relative to healthy donors. There was a significant rise in CD4+ TCR diversity by C4D1, with no such rise for CD8+. Complete responders' baseline diversity resembled that of newly diagnosed patients.

Method: immunoSEQ multiplex PCR; TCRdb's copy keeps in-frame clones and lacks some. The table records tens of thousands of clones, roughly 71% of them present only once. All patients experienced relapse after autologous stem cell transplantation, and brentuximab vedotin exposure was variable. Comments on this clone: Its antigen remains unknown.

Deletions cut 0 bases from V and 7 bases from J, with 4 bases between. Germline V lookup: CDR1 SGHTA, CDR2 FQGNSA. This CDR3 region has 13 residues. This sequence was found in a human donor with classical Hodgkin lymphoma. Sequencing used peripheral blood mononuclear cells (PBMCs), obtained before the second cycle of nivolumab. V and J are TRBV7-2 and TRBJ1-6, with unresolved D. The DNA of the CDR3 is TGTGCCAGCAGCTTAGCGGGAAATTCACCCCTCCACTTT. Encoded protein: CASSLAGNSPLHF.